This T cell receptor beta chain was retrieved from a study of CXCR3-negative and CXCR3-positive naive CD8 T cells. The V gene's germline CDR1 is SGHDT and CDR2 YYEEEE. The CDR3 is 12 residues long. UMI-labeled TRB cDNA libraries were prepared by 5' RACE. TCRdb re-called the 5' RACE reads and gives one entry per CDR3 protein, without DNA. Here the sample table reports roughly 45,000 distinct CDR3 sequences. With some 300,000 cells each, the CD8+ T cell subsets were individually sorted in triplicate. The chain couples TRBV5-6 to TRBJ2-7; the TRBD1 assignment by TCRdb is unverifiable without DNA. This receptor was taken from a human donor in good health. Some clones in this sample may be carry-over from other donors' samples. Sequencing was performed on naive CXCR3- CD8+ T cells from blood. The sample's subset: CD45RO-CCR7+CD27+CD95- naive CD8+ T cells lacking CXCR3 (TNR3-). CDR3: CASSDSLIEQYF. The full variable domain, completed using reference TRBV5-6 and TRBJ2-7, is DAGVTQSPTHLIKTRGQQVTLRCSPKSGHDTVSWYQQALGQGPQFIFQYYEEEERQRGNFPDRFSGHQFPNYSSELNVNALLLGDSALYLCASSDSLIEQYFGPGTRLTVT.